This T cell receptor beta chain was identified in a study of blood T cell repertoires in COVID-19. About the study: In each case, the material was cDNA or gDNA derived from T cells, B-cell-depleted T cells, or PBMCs.

The V gene lost 3 bases and the J gene lost 0 bases, with 20 bases spanning the gap. The CDR3 length is 17 residues. Germline CDR1 SQVTM, CDR2 ANQGSEA. Cohorts were assigned according to the clinical history that participants reported. Using immunoSEQ multiplex PCR, the repertoire was profiled, and TCRdb retains in-frame clones only, with some absent. The data contain 200,000 to 250,000 clones, approximately 85% of them seen just once; the ten biggest clones take up about 9.1%. Source material: PBMCs or T cells enriched from blood (not recorded which). This receptor was obtained from a woman between 45 and 60 years old with acute COVID-19. The rearrangement joins TRBV29-1 to TRBJ1-2, with D possibly matching TRBD1 (6 bases). The CDR3 DNA is TGCAGCGTTGAGGATTTGACAGGCAGTCTAGCTAACTATGGCTACACCTTC. This codes for CSVEDLTGSLANYGYTF.